This is a list of T cell receptor beta chains from one sample in a study of monozygotic twins with cystic fibrosis. Clones were read by immunoSEQ multiplex PCR, and TCRdb kept only the in-frame ones, dropping some. The data hold around 15,000 clones, with approximately 90% observed a single time. Sequenced input: blood. All receptors derive from a boy aged 5-17 years with cystic fibrosis. The CDR3 runs from the conserved cysteine through the conserved F or W.

v_gene	j_gene	CDR3aa
TRBV29-1	TRBJ2-1	CSVEPVLGDRDEQFF
TRBV19	TRBJ2-2	CASSPTDLNTGELFF
TRBV9	NA	CASSVVGLGGLYEQYF
TRBV10-3	TRBJ2-1	CAISDTRAAGTYNEQFF
TRBV9	TRBJ2-3	CASSGKTSGFGNTDTQYF
TRBV2	TRBJ1-1	CASSVTVNTEAFF
TRBV30	TRBJ2-5	CAWSLPGLAEETQYF
TRBV30	TRBJ2-7	CAWSEQGVGEQYF
TRBV13	TRBJ1-3	CASQSTRGGNTIYF
TRBV27	TRBJ1-6	CASSTWTRFEASPLHF
TRBV2	TRBJ1-2	CASSGGSQSYGYTF
TRBV5-1	TRBJ2-1	CASSLARGYNEQFF
TRBV28	TRBJ1-5	CASSSPGTGYNQPQHF
TRBV2	TRBJ2-3	CASSVSVTDTQYF
TRBV5-1	TRBJ1-2	CASRAGQTYGYTF
TRBV5-1	TRBJ2-1	CASSGQGYNEQFF
TRBV4-1	TRBJ1-4	CASSRTGNEKLFF
TRBV9	TRBJ1-3	CASSTGQGLVGNTIYF
TRBV5-1	TRBJ2-3	CASSLHTQIPSTDTQYF
TRBV6-1	TRBJ2-1	CASSERSPSSYNEQFF
TRBV5-5	TRBJ2-1	CASSPGQGAYNEQFF
TRBV6-6	TRBJ1-2	CASSIGQRAYGYTF
TRBV7-2	TRBJ2-7	CASSSPGLATYEQYF
TRBV29-1	TRBJ1-1	CSVEDVGWLPMNTEAFF
TRBV5-4	TRBJ2-7	CASSLGQGGGRGEQYF
TRBV6-1	TRBJ1-1	CASSEEGGDRGFF
TRBV27	TRBJ2-6	CASSLSWEGSGANVLTF
TRBV7-9	TRBJ1-1	CASRGRSPEAFF
TRBV5-1	TRBJ2-5	CASSTRTGSQETQYF
TRBV9	TRBJ2-3	CASSVSGKIDTQYF
TRBV29-1	TRBJ1-6	CSDLNSPLHF
TRBV6-1	TRBJ1-5	CASSAGDSNQPQHF
TRBV5-5	TRBJ2-7	CASSLEGQGYEQYF
TRBV2	TRBJ1-2	CASSTQGSNYGYTF
TRBV5-5	TRBJ1-1	CASSLGTGLMNTEAFF
TRBV5-4	TRBJ1-6	CASSLSGNSPLHF
TRBV2	TRBJ1-2	CASTDRRYGYTF
TRBV6-5	TRBJ2-7	CASSYAGDLSGYEQYF
TRBV30	TRBJ2-1	CAWSVGLLLTGQGYNEQFF
TRBV27	TRBJ2-2	CASSFWPSGTSGGDLNTGELFF
TRBV7-9	TRBJ1-1	CASSYRGHPNTEAFF
TRBV7-2	TRBJ2-7	CASSQEDWRHSSYEQYF
TRBV29-1	TRBJ1-5	CSVEMGAVEPQHF
TRBV5-1	TRBJ2-3	CASSGLAGTDTQYF
TRBV28	TRBJ1-1	CASSLLGSRVGTEAFF